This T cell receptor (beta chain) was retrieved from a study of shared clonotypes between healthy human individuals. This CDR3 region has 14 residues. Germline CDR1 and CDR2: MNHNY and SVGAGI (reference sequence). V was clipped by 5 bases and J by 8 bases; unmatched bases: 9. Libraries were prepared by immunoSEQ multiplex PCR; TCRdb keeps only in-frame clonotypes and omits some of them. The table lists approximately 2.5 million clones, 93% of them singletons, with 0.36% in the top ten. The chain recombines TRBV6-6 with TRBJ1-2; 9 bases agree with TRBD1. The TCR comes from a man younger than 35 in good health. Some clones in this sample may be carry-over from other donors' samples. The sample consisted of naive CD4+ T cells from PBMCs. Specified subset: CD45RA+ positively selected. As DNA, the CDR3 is TGTGCCAGCAGTCTCCTCACAGGGGGCAGGGGCTACACCTTC. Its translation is CASSLLTGGRGYTF.